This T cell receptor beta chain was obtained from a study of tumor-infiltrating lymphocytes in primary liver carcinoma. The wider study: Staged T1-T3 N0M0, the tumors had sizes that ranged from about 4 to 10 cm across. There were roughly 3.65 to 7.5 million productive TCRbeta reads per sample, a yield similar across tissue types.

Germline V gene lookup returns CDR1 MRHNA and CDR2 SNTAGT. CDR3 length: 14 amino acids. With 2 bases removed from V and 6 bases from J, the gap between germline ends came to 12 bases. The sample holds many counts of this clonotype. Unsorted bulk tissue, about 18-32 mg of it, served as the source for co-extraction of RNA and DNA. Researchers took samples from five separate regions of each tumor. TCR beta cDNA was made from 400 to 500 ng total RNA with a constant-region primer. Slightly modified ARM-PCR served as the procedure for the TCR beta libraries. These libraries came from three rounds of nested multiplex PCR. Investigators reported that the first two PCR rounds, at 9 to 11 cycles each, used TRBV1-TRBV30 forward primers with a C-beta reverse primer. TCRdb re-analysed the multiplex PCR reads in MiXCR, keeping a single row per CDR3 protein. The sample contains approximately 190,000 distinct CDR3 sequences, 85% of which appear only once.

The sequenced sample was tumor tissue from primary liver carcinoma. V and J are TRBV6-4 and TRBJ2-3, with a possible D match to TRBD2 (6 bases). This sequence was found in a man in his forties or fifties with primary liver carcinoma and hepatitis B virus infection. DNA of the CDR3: TGTGCCAGCAGTGACAGTGGCGGGGTGGATACGCAGTATTTT. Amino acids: CASSDSGGVDTQYF.